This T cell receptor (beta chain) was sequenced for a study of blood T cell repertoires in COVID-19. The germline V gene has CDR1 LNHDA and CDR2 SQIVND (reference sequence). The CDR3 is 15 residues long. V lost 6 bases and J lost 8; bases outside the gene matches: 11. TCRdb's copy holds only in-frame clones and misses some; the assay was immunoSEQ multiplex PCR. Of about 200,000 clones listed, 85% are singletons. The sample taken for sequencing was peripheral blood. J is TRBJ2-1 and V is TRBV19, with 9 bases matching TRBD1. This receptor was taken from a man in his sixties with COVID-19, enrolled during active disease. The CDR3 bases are TGTGCCAGTAGGGACAGGGGAGGGGTTGGGGATGAGCAGTTCTTC. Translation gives CASRDRGGVGDEQFF. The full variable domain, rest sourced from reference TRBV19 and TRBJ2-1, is DGGITQSPKYLFRKEGQNVTLSCEQNLNHDAMYWYRQDPGQGLRLIYYSQIVNDFQKGDIAEGYSVSREKKESFPLTVTSAQKNPTAFYLCASRDRGGVGDEQFFGPGTRLTVL.